Below, one T cell receptor (beta chain) is given with its context. This clone was found a few times. The antigen it binds to is not known. No much larger clone exists at a distance of one base, and base qualities are not known. The CDR1 and CDR2 encoded by the germline V gene are MGHRA and YSYEKL. From cysteine to phenylalanine, the CDR3 is 17 amino acids long. Here the CDR3 DNA is all that survives: 51 bases in frame from base 1. V sheds 2 bases and J sheds 1 base, leaving 14 bases between their ends. This entry is derived from a study of early stage breast cancer tumors (dated by TCRdb to 2015 to 2018). Looking at the study overall: Of the approximately 15 invasive breast tumors, about a dozen were found to be estrogen receptor-positive, progesterone receptor-positive and HER2-negative. About 70% of the 12 ER+/PR+/HER2- tumors were invasive ductal carcinomas, while the other four were invasive lobular carcinomas. Across all samples, 2,500,000 or so templates representing 1.2 million or so unique clonotypes were detected. The average read coverage per sample was roughly 9.6-fold.

Two independent genomic DNA replicates were amplified for each sample, with around 0.5 ug used for blood and approximately 1.5 ug for tumor or normal breast. TCRB sequencing of genomic DNA was carried out with the ImmunoSeq Intro kit according to the manufacturer's instructions. Multiplex PCR was run for 31 cycles using proprietary primers and spike-in control sequences for absolute quantification. An 87-bp fragment spanning the CDR3 and flanking V and J genes was sequenced with single-end 150-bp reads. Each lane of an Illumina MiSeq running version 3.0 chemistry carried seven multiplexed samples, with two replicates apiece. Per the source publication's procedure: The vendor's proprietary pipeline handled the raw data processing, merging both replicates into a single result for each sample. Productive rearrangements sharing the V-gene family, CDR3 amino acid sequence and J-gene segment were defined as clonotypes. Clonality was calculated as 1 minus the normalized Shannon entropy (Pielou evenness) of TCRB abundances. T cell density was estimated as total templates divided by the number of input cells, with the number of input cells inferred from the DNA input amount. Recon with default parameters was used to estimate total repertoire diversity and clonality. A clonotype counted as tumor-enriched if its abundance in tumor exceeded 0.1% and was at least 32-fold higher than its abundance in normal breast. TCRdb re-hosts the immuneACCESS table, in-frame sequences only. Its copies lack some clones; in the studies checked, an unresolved V gene accounts for under half of them, and the cause for the rest is not known. Clone size and V and J calls were adopted from that table, with D and trimming inferred from the DNA. Across this sample there are about 53,000 clones, with 80% to 95% seen only once. Around 5% of the sample belongs to the ten largest clones.

Summary of the overall study and its limitations: Analysis by tumor subtype was prevented by the small cohort size. Chain pairing and functional markers such as CD4, CD8 and FOXP3 were missed by bulk genomic DNA sequencing of unsorted cells. Repertoires from blood and normal breast were more alike than repertoires from blood and tumor, and in about 85% of the 16 patients, comparing each tissue with blood separated tumor from normal. Roughly 2.7-fold higher T cell density and higher clonality were observed in tumors than in adjacent normal breast tissue. Enriched TCRB sequences shared across patients were found to be mostly commonly generated sequences that were unlikely to play an important role in the tumor microenvironment.

The study profiled bulk TCR beta-chain repertoires in matched peripheral blood, tumor and adjacent normal breast tissue taken from over 15 patients with early-stage breast cancer. Before surgery, about 4.5-11 mL of whole blood was collected into EDTA tubes and then processed within 2 hours. Ficoll-Paque centrifugation in SepMate-50 tubes was used to isolate peripheral blood mononuclear cells. PBMCs were cryopreserved in aliquots of about 2 to 4 million cells in about 90% FBS with about 10% DMSO and kept in liquid nitrogen. The Qiagen AllPrep DNA/RNA Mini kit was used to extract genomic DNA. The receptor was isolated from a person between 70 and 80 years old with breast cancer. The V gene is TRBV4-1 and the J gene is TRBJ2-2; the D gene cannot be resolved reliably. The material sequenced was blood. At the DNA level, the sequence is TGCGCCAGCAGCCAATCACCCCAGGCTGTGAACACCGGGGAGCTGTTTTTT. Its protein product is CASSQSPQAVNTGELFF.